Detailed here is one T cell receptor beta chain. Its antigen remains undetermined. Nothing much larger sits one base from this clone, and base qualities are not available. These data come from a study of CD8 T cells in Susac syndrome (dated by TCRdb to about 2019). In terms of the full investigation: Of the Susac syndrome patients who were sequenced, about 6 had clinically active disease and 8 or 9 were in clinical remission. At blood withdrawal, Susac syndrome patients were therapy-naive, treated with corticosteroids (with IVIg additionally given to some), or treated with IVIg alone. The study used repertoire sequencing to test whether antigen drove CD8+ T cell activation and differentiation in Susac syndrome.

Including the terminal cysteine and phenylalanine, the CDR3 comprises 14 residues. The CDR3 DNA has 42 bases and is translated from base 1. The germline V gene (reference sequence) gives CDR1 as MNHEY and CDR2 as SMNVEV. V lost 6 bases and J lost 2 bases, and the count of bases not matched to a germline gene is 5. High-throughput TCR beta sequencing profiled peripheral blood CD8+ and CD4+ T cells from healthy donors, Susac syndrome patients and multiple sclerosis patients. Recently defined diagnostic criteria for definite or probable disease were met by the Susac syndrome patients. Bulk CD8+ and CD4+ T cells were purified by magnetic negative isolation, while CD8+ TEMRA cells were enriched using FACS. Blood was collected in EDTA tubes and processed within 24 hours, with PBMCs isolated through density gradient centrifugation. PBMCs intended for TCR sequencing were cryopreserved in liquid nitrogen and were subsequently thawed in a 37 degrees C water bath. The sorted or isolated CD4+, CD8+ and CD8+ TEMRA cells had a purity of 90% or higher.

RNA was extracted using the RNeasy kit, and about 0.45 to 1 microgram was reverse transcribed with random hexamers. The immunoSEQ multiplex PCR assay, which covers 54 Vbeta and 13 Jbeta segments, was used to amplify TCR beta CDR3 regions. To correct PCR amplification bias, a synthetic template baseline was used for both primer optimization and computational correction. The study's own analysis went as follows. Reads were annotated to V, D and J genes per IMGT and analyzed with immunoSEQ Analyzer, keeping only productive sequences. Clonality was computed as one minus Shannon entropy normalized by log2 of the number of productive unique sequences. Public and private clones were assessed among the 100 most prevalent clones of each patient and control. Susac-specific clones were defined as absent from healthy and MS cohorts, 1052 published viral clones and other ImmuneACCESS disease sequences. TCRdb applied fastp at Q25 and MiXCR to the public reads, then kept only in-frame beta chains. CDR3 protein sequences are deduplicated, and each keeps its most common genes and DNA. None of the V and J calls come from the authors' own analysis; TCRdb made them. The sample table lists roughly 140,000 distinct CDR3 sequences, around 95% of them with a count of one. In total, the top ten clones hold more than 0.075% of the sample.

What the work shows at the level of the full study, not this receptor alone: In the CD4+ T cell repertoire of Susac syndrome patients, clonal expansion was not detected. The TCR sequencing and HLA analysis was acknowledged to have included a relatively small number of individuals.

The chain is encoded by TRBV27 joined to TRBJ1-2, with 8 middle bases fitting TRBD1. The TCR comes from a human donor with Susac syndrome. Sequencing was done on a sample of CD4+ T cells from PBMCs. The sequenced DNA: TGTGCCAGCAGAAACAGGGGGGAGAACTATGGCTACACCTTC. The encoded protein is CASRNRGENYGYTF.